This TCR beta chain is from a study of cytomegalovirus exposure and HLA in healthy donors. Study-level points and caveats: An observed cluster of highly shared sequence variants was recorded as a likely sequencing artifact. Across donors, most TCRs were seen rarely, yet some public ones were widespread.

About this clone: Its antigen is unknown.

CDR1 and CDR2 from the germline V gene are SGHTA and FQGNSA. V lost 8 bases, J lost 1 base, and 14 bases lay in between. The length of the CDR3 is 14 residues. Both 60 Vbeta primers and 13 Jbeta primers went into the PCR. This table comes from immunoSEQ multiplex PCR, and its TCRdb copy is limited to in-frame clones, with some not included. This sample contains around 44,000 clones. The sample taken for sequencing was PBMCs. The receptor comes from a male donor in good health and CMV-seropositive. The chain employs TRBV7-2 and TRBJ1-1, with D unclear. The CDR3: CASRRVSGNTEAFF. CDR3 bases: TGTGCCAGCCGCCGGGTCTCGGGGAACACTGAAGCTTTCTTT.